The present TCR beta chain was sequenced within a study of blood T cell repertoires in COVID-19. At the level of the study: Collection of acute and convalescent COVID-19 samples took place in the United States, Italy and Spain.

Source study methods: Reference gene primers were amplified, and this amplification served to estimate nucleated cell counts. Here immunoSEQ multiplex PCR was the method, and the copy in TCRdb shows in-frame clones only, minus some. D and trimming come from the DNA, and the V and J calls and clone size come from that table. The data contain more than 85,000 clones, 70% to 90% of them singletons. Seattle's cohort entered during active infection and was followed longitudinally. The germline CDR1 and CDR2 sequences are LNHNV and YYDKDF (reference sequence). After removal of 5 bases from V and 2 bases from J, the junction contained 6 bases not matched to a gene. This CDR3 comprises 15 residues.

Sample: peripheral blood. The V call is TRBV15, the J call TRBJ1-5, with 7 positions matching TRBD1. The receptor was derived from a human donor with COVID-19, enrolled during active disease. The donor label of this sample is uncertain. CDR3: CATSALDRGNQPQHF. The CDR3 bases are TGTGCCACCAGCGCCCTTGACAGGGGCAATCAGCCCCAGCATTTT. Variable domain in full (rest from reference TRBV15 and TRBJ1-5): DAMVIQNPRYQVTQFGKPVTLSCSQTLNHNVMYWYQQKSSQAPKLLFHYYDKDFNNEADTPDNFQSRRPNTSFCFLDIRSPGLGDTAMYLCATSALDRGNQPQHFGDGTRLSIL.